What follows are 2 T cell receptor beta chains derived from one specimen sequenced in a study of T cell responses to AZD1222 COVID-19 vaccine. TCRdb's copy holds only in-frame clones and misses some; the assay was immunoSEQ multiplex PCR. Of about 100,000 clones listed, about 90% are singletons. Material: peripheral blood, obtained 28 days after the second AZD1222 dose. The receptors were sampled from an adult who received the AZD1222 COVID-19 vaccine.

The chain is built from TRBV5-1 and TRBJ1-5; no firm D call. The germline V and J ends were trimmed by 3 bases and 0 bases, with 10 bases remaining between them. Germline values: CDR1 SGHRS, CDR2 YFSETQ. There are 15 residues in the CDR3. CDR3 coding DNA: TGCGCCAGCAGCTCGACTGGGAATAGCAATCAGCCCCAGCATTTT. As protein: CASSSTGNSNQPQHF.

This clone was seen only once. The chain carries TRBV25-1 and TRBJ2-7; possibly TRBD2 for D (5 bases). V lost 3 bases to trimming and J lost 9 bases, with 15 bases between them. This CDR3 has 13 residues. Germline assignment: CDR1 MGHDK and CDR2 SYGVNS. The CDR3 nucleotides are TGTGCCAGCAGTGACCGGGGAATCCTTGGGCAGTACTTC. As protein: CASSDRGILGQYF.